The source of this TCR beta chain is a study of control samples from healthy donors and cancer patients. The V end lost 2 bases, the J end lost 3 bases, and 11 bases lay between the germline ends. There are 15 residues in the CDR3. CDR1 and CDR2 (germline): MNHEY, SMNVEV (reference sequence). Method: immunoSEQ multiplex PCR; TCRdb's copy keeps in-frame clones and lacks some. The data hold fewer than 120,000 clones, with roughly 90% observed a single time. The chain combines TRBV27 with TRBJ2-1, with D unresolved. The source material was PBMCs. This clonotype was obtained from an older woman with lung cancer. The CDR3 DNA follows: TGTGCCAGCAGTTTAAGAGATTTGGGCTACAATGAGCAGTTCTTC. As protein: CASSLRDLGYNEQFF.